This T cell receptor beta chain is from a study of technical replicates of blood from four donors. From germline, CDR1 is SGHVS and CDR2 FNYEAQ. This CDR3 is 16 amino acids long. The V end was cut by 5 bases, the J end by 4 bases, with 18 bases between. Libraries were prepared by immunoSEQ multiplex PCR; TCRdb keeps only in-frame clonotypes and omits some of them. The sample has tens of thousands of clones; about 93% are singletons. The sample consisted of T cells isolated from PBMCs. The clonotype was recovered from a human donor in good health. The rearrangement links TRBV7-6 to TRBJ2-1, with D hard to call. The CDR3 nucleotides read TGTGCCAGCAGCCCAAGTAGCTGGGTGGGTTACAATGAGCAGTTCTTC. It encodes CASSPSSWVGYNEQFF.